One and the same sample provided the 7 T cell receptor beta chains below, sequenced in a study of tissue T cells after allogeneic stem cell transplantation. Regarding time point: mouse harvest day 14 after allogeneic transplant. The graft held 10^6 splenic CD5+ T cells and 10^7 T-cell-depleted bone marrow cells. Profiling relied on immunoSEQ multiplex PCR, and the TCRdb table lists in-frame clones only, not all of them. The sample yields around 3,200 clones, under 45% seen once. Sequencing input: gut tissue. These receptors came from a female BALB/c mouse given C57BL/6 T cells with graft-versus-host disease after an allogeneic hematopoietic cell transplant.

A word on this clone: Gene names and germline refer to mouse. The CDR3 is CASSRGGSQNTLYF. The DNA read from the CDR3 is TGTGCCAGCAGCCGGGGGGGTAGTCAAAACACCTTGTAC. The gene calls are TRBV3 and TRBJ2-4; 7 nucleotides line up with TRBD2. Sequencing ends 1 residue short of the CDR3 end; the germline J gene provides the rest. From germline, CDR1 is SNHLY and CDR2 FYNGKV (reference sequence). The CDR3 runs to 14 residues. J lost 0 bases, V lost 5 bases, and 2 bases had no gene match.

A note on this clone: The gene symbols are mouse symbols. The read ends 1 residue early relative to the CDR3; the germline J gene fills the gap. J is TRBJ1-2 and V is TRBV26, with D possibly being TRBD1 (5 bases). Germline CDR1 and CDR2: KGHPV and FQNQEV (reference sequence). The CDR3 covers 12 residues. Trimming took 4 bases from V and 5 from J, leaving 8 bases between them. CDR3 DNA (partial): TGTGCCAGCAGTCGGGGGGAGTCCGACTACACC. Its translation is CASSRGESDYT. The full CDR3 is CASSRGESDYTF.

The table lists this clone with a few counts. Here the gene names and germline are mouse. The missing CDR3 end, 1 residue past where the read stops, is filled in from the germline J gene. The rearrangement joins TRBV26 to TRBJ2-7; D perhaps matches TRBD1 (6 bases). Trimming cost V 0 bases and J 4 bases, with 10 bases left between them. The V gene's germline CDR1 is KGHPV and CDR2 FQNQEV (reference sequence). The CDR3 length is 14 residues. The sequenced CDR3 bases are TGTGCCAGCAGTCTGTCGGGACAAAATTATGAACAGTAC. This codes for CASSLSGQNYEQY. The CDR3 in its entirety is CASSLSGQNYEQYF.

To note about this clone: Here the gene names and germline are mouse. The CDR3 end is not reached by the read, which stops 1 residue before it; the germline J gene fills it in. The gene calls are TRBV3 and TRBJ2-3; 7 bases are shared with TRBD2. CDR3 length: 14 amino acids. Germline CDR1 is SNHLY and CDR2 is FYNGKV (reference sequence). With 6 bases clipped from V and 0 bases from J, the junction kept 3 bases outside the gene matches. The DNA read from the CDR3 is TGTGCCAGCAGACTGGGGACTAGTGCAGAAACGCTGTAT. This encodes CASRLGTSAETLY. The full CDR3 protein reads CASRLGTSAETLYF.

In the case of this clone: Gene names follow the mouse nomenclature. The read gets to within 1 residue of the CDR3 end, and the germline J gene fills in the rest. The gene calls are TRBV14 and TRBJ1-1, with 9 bases fitting TRBD1. CDR1 and CDR2 from the germline V gene are SGHDT and FRDEAV. This CDR3 contains 15 residues. Trimming removed 2 bases from V and 0 bases from J; junction bases left unmatched: 2. CDR3 region: CASSFTGGTNTEVFF. The sequenced CDR3 bases are TGTGCCAGCAGTTTTACAGGGGGCACAAACACAGAAGTCTTC. The full variable domain, its missing parts supplied by reference TRBV14 and TRBJ1-1, is EAGVTQSPRYAVLQEGQAVSFWCDPISGHDTLYWYQQPRDQGPQLLVYFRDEAVIDNSQLPSDRFSAVRPKGTNSTLKIQSAKQGDTATYLCASSFTGGTNTEVFFGKGTRLTVV.

Comment on this clone: Any gene name here is a mouse gene name. Coverage ceases 1 residue before the CDR3 finishes, and the germline J gene fills in the end. This chain connects TRBV23 to TRBJ2-7. Germline V gene sequence: CDR1 KGHTA, CDR2 FQNQQP. The CDR3 contains 11 residues. The CDR3 region is CSSSQSYEQYF. The CDR3 DNA, read in part, is TGCTCCAGCAGTCAATCGTATGAACAGTAC.

Concerning this clone itself: The genes and germline here are from mouse. The CDR3 loop reads CASSDTSYNSPLYF. Partial CDR3 DNA: TGTGCCAGCAGTGACACTTCCTATAATTCGCCCCTCTAC. This chain uses TRBV13-3 with TRBJ1-6, with unresolved D. The CDR3 end is not reached by the read, which stops 1 residue before it; the germline J gene fills it in. TRBJ1-6 is flagged as an ORF with uncertain function. V was cut by 2 bases and J by 0 bases, with 3 bases left in between. CDR3 length equals 14 residues. Germline CDR1 NNHDY, CDR2 SYVADS.